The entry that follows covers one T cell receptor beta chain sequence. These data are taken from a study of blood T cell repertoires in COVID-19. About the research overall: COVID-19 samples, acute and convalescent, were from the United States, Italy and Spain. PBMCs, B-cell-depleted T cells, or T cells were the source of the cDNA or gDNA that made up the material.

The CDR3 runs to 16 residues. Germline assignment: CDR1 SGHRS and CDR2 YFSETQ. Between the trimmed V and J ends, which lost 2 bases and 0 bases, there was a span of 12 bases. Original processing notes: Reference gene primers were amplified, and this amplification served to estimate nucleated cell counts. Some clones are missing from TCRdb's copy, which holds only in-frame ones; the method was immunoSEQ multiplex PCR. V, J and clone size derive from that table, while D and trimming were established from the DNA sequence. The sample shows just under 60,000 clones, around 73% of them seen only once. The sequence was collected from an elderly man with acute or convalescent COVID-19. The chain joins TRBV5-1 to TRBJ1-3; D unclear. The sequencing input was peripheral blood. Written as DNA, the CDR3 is TGCGCCAGCAGCTTCGGGTCGGCGAGCTCTGGAAACACCATATATTTT. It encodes CASSFGSASSGNTIYF.